The sample holds a few counts of the clone carrying this T cell receptor (beta chain). Assay: immunoSEQ multiplex PCR; the TCRdb copy retains only in-frame clones and omits some. The repertoire includes approximately 660,000 clones, approximately 90% of them detected once, and 0.01% sits in the top ten. This specimen comes from a study of shared T cell receptors in the human thymus. Germline V lookup: CDR1 MNHEY, CDR2 SMNVEV (reference sequence). The junction had 13 bases not matched to a gene; V was cut back by 6 bases and J by 3 bases. CDR3 length: 16 amino acids. These data were also reused for a study on human thymus T cells.

The clonotype was recovered from a boy under three years old with a congenital heart defect. The chain joins TRBV27 to TRBJ2-7, with 8 bases fitting TRBD1. The sequencing sample was made of thymocytes. The CDR3 DNA reads TGTGCCAGCAGCTCCCTCAGGGGGCGCAAGGACTACGAGCAGTACTTC. Translated: CASSSLRGRKDYEQYF.